This passage covers 29 T cell receptor beta chains from one sample sequenced in a study of T cells in tuberculosis (dated by TCRdb to 2016 to 2019). Libraries were built with the immunoSEQ multiplex PCR assay. Here the immuneACCESS table is served through TCRdb, limited to in-frame sequences with V and J called. Missing clones are a known gap in these copies; in checked studies unresolved V genes cover under half, and the rest lacks a known reason. The sample table contains under 35,000 clones; only one count was recorded for roughly 94% of them. Of the sample, approximately 8.1% is held by the ten largest clones. The sequenced sample consisted of PBMCs. Receptors originate from a donor aged 10-29 years with latent tuberculosis or without tuberculosis infection.

The chain has TRBV27 and TRBJ2-7; TRBD2 might be the D (6 bases). V lost 5 bases to trimming and J lost 1 base, with 18 bases between them. The CDR3 extends over 16 amino acids. The germline CDR1 and CDR2 sequences are MNHEY and SMNVEV (reference sequence). CDR3 coding DNA: TGTGCCAGCAGTCCCCGACTGCGGGACCCTTCCTACGAGCAGTACTTC. Its translation: CASSPRLRDPSYEQYF.

V gene TRBV6-6 combines with J gene TRBJ1-5, with D perhaps matching TRBD1 (5 bases). The CDR3 has 14 residues. Germline V lookup: CDR1 MNHNY, CDR2 SVGAGI (reference sequence). V dropped 6 bases and J dropped 5 bases, with 14 bases sitting between them. The CDR3 sequence: CASRGGTLDQPQHF. The CDR3 DNA follows: TGTGCCAGCAGGGGCGGGACGCTCGATCAGCCCCAGCATTTT.

The chain combines TRBV29-1 with TRBJ2-1; TRBD2 is a possible D gene (5 bases). The CDR3 sequence is 14 residues long. Germline loops: CDR1 SQVTM, CDR2 ANQGSEA. V was trimmed by 1 base and J by 6 bases, leaving 13 bases between them. CDR3 region: CSVEGWREGNEQFF. CDR3 bases: TGCAGCGTTGAAGGGTGGCGCGAGGGCAATGAGCAGTTCTTC.

The chain has TRBV14 and TRBJ1-1; D is perhaps TRBD1 (5 bases). V lost 4 bases to trimming and J lost 5 bases, with 14 bases between them. The CDR3 is made up of 14 amino acids. Germline CDR1 is SGHDN and CDR2 is FVKESK. The chain's CDR3 is CASSPLAGGTEAFF. CDR3 DNA sequence: TGTGCCAGCAGCCCCTTGGCGGGGGGGACTGAAGCTTTCTTT.

This chain connects TRBV5-8 to TRBJ1-4; 10 nucleotides align to TRBD1. The germline CDR1 and CDR2 sequences are SGHTS and YDEGEE. CDR3 size: 16 residues. With 2 bases clipped from V and 7 bases from J, the junction kept 8 bases outside the gene matches. The CDR3 protein is CASSLLTGGFGEKLFF. CDR3 in DNA: TGTGCCAGCAGCTTACTGACAGGGGGCTTTGGTGAAAAACTGTTTTTT.

The J gene is TRBJ2-7, the V gene TRBV12-5; D may be TRBD1 (6 bases). V lost 1 base, J lost 5 bases, and 12 bases lay in between. Germline lookup yields CDR1 LGHNT and CDR2 FRNRAP. This CDR3 is 14 amino acids long. CDR3 protein: CASGLAHRVNEQYF. The CDR3 DNA reads as TGTGCTAGTGGTTTGGCACACAGGGTCAACGAGCAGTACTTC.

The V call is TRBV18, the J call TRBJ1-3; D uncertain. Trimming removed 3 bases at V and 0 bases at J, with 15 bases between. The CDR3 loop spans 17 amino acids. The germline CDR1 and CDR2 sequences are KGHSH and LQKENI. The CDR3 DNA sequence: TGTGCCAGCTCACCTGTGTACGCGGGTGGCTCTGGAAACACCATATATTTT. Protein: CASSPVYAGGSGNTIYF.

CDR3 residues: CATSRDPAGELFF. CDR3 nucleotide sequence: TGTGCCACCAGCAGAGATCCCGCCGGGGAGCTGTTTTTT. The V gene is TRBV15, the J gene TRBJ2-2; D ambiguous. The CDR3 runs to 13 residues. Germline CDR1 is LNHNV and CDR2 is YYDKDF (reference sequence). The germline V and J ends were trimmed by 0 bases and 6 bases, with 5 bases remaining between them.

V gene TRBV30 combines with J gene TRBJ1-2; D is perhaps TRBD1 (6 bases). V was clipped by 3 bases and J by 8 bases, with 19 bases between them. The CDR3 runs to 14 residues. Germline CDR1 and CDR2: GTSNPN and SVGIG (reference sequence). CDR3 sequence reads: CAWSSFRDNRGYTF. CDR3 DNA: TGTGCCTGGAGCTCTTTCCGGGACAATCGGGGCTACACCTTC.

This chain links TRBV6-6 with TRBJ2-3; the match to TRBD2 covers 7 bases. The CDR3 has 13 residues. The junction had 4 bases not matched to a gene; V was cut back by 6 bases and J by 4 bases. Germline V CDR1 and CDR2: MNHNY, SVGAGI (reference sequence). The CDR3 bases are TGTGCCAGCAGGTTCCTAGCGGCAGATACGCAGTATTTT. This codes for CASRFLAADTQYF.

J is TRBJ2-1 and V is TRBV27; the D gene is possibly TRBD2 (6 bases). The CDR3 covers 17 residues. Germline CDR1 and CDR2: MNHEY and SMNVEV (reference sequence). V lost 1 base and J lost 0, with 13 bases in between. DNA for the CDR3: TGTGCCAGCAGTTTATTGCCTAGCGTAAGCTCCTACAATGAGCAGTTCTTC. It specifies CASSLLPSVSSYNEQFF.

This rearrangement joins TRBV6-5 to TRBJ1-1; D ambiguous. The CDR3 spans 15 residues. V lost 0 bases to trimming and J lost 1 base, with 9 bases between them. Germline V gene lookup returns CDR1 MNHEY and CDR2 SVGAGI. The CDR3 loop is CASSYSMNGNTEAFF. DNA for the CDR3: TGTGCCAGCAGTTACTCGATGAACGGGAACACTGAAGCTTTCTTT.

The chain carries TRBV28 and TRBJ1-4; weak D call: TRBD1 (6 bases). CDR3 length equals 15 residues. Trimming shortened V by 5 bases and J by 6 bases, and 16 bases separated the two germline ends. Germline values: CDR1 MDHEN, CDR2 SYDVKM. The CDR3 coding sequence is TGTGCCAGCAGTACCCTTACACCAGGGGATGAAAAACTGTTTTTT. Residues: CASSTLTPGDEKLFF.

The J gene is TRBJ1-4, the V gene TRBV21-1. TRBV21-1 is a known pseudogene. This CDR3 comprises 17 residues. This chain's CDR3 is CASSRRGLPLTNEKLFF. CDR3 coding DNA: TGTGCCAGCAGCCGGCGGGGACTCCCTTTAACTAATGAAAAACTGTTTTTT.

Here the CDR3 reads CASSLWHTGELFF. The DNA of the CDR3 is TGTGCCAGCAGTTTATGGCACACCGGGGAGCTGTTTTTT. This chain uses TRBV27 with TRBJ2-2; no clear D gene. Trimming took 1 base from V and 3 from J, leaving 3 bases between them. The CDR3 runs 13 residues. From germline, CDR1 is MNHEY and CDR2 SMNVEV (reference sequence).

The chain uses TRBV11-1 and TRBJ2-1, with no clear D. Germline CDR1 and CDR2: SGHAT and FQDESV (reference sequence). V was trimmed by 8 bases and J by 0 bases, leaving 11 bases between them. The CDR3 contains 14 residues. CDR3 DNA sequence: TGTGCCAGCGGAGAGTTGAGCTCCTACAATGAGCAGTTCTTC. This translates into CASGELSSYNEQFF.

This chain joins TRBV7-2 and TRBJ1-4, with D perhaps TRBD1 (5 bases). V was cut by 3 bases and J by 8 bases, with 7 bases left in between. Per the germline V gene, CDR1 is SGHTA and CDR2 is FQGNSA. The CDR3 runs to 12 residues. CDR3 residues: CASSLTAEKLFF. CDR3 DNA sequence: TGTGCCAGCAGCTTGACAGCAGAAAAACTGTTTTTT.

The chain is built from TRBV5-4 and TRBJ2-7; 8 nucleotides match TRBD1. J was trimmed by 6 bases and V by 3 bases; bases with no gene match: 20. Germline CDR1 and CDR2: SGHNT and YYREEE (reference sequence). CDR3 length equals 18 residues. CDR3 DNA sequence: TGTGCCAGCAGCTCCTCTGCCGGGACAGGTTACCCTCCTGGCGAGCAGTACTTC. It encodes CASSSSAGTGYPPGEQYF. The whole variable domain, remainder taken from reference TRBV5-4 and TRBJ2-7, is ETGVTQSPTHLIKTRGQQVTLRCSSQSGHNTVSWYQQALGQGPQFIFQYYREEENGRGNFPPRFSGLQFPNYSSELNVNALELDDSALYLCASSSSAGTGYPPGEQYFGPGTRLTVT.

The chain combines TRBV11-2 with TRBJ2-3; 7 bases are a match to TRBD2. V was clipped by 6 bases and J by 2 bases; unmatched bases: 8. Germline CDR1 and CDR2: SGHAT and FQNNGV. CDR3 length equals 15 residues. CDR3 nucleotide sequence: TGTGCCAGCAGTTTTCTAGCGGAGGCCACAGATACGCAGTATTTT. Translation gives CASSFLAEATDTQYF.

The genes are TRBV7-9 and TRBJ2-3; 8 nucleotides line up with TRBD2. V shed 6 bases and J 3 bases; nucleotides not matched to a gene: 5. This CDR3 has 14 amino acids. Germline values: CDR1 SEHNR, CDR2 FQNEAQ (reference sequence). The CDR3 DNA is TGTGCCAGCAGTACCACTAGCGGTACAGATACGCAGTATTTT. This codes for CASSTTSGTDTQYF.

This clone was recorded once. The chain combines TRBV6-5 with TRBJ2-3, with 8 nucleotides matching TRBD1. The CDR3 totals 15 residues. J lost 4 bases, V lost 4 bases, and 7 bases had no gene match. Per germline, CDR1 MNHEY and CDR2 SVGAGI. DNA of the CDR3: TGTGCCAGCAGTTCCCCCCCACAGGGGGCAGATACGCAGTATTTT. This translates into CASSSPPQGADTQYF.

The gene calls are TRBV28 and TRBJ1-4; 7 bases are shared with TRBD1. The V and J ends lost 2 bases and 7 bases, in that order; junction bases with no gene match: 4. Germline V gene sequence: CDR1 MDHEN, CDR2 SYDVKM. The CDR3 has 14 amino acids. In nucleotides, the CDR3 is TGTGCCAGCAGTTTAGGTGACAGGGTTGAAAAACTGTTTTTT. This gives the protein CASSLGDRVEKLFF.

The CDR3 bases are TGTGCCAGCAGTAGGGGGGGCGGCAATCAGCCCCAGCATTTT. Its protein is CASSRGGGNQPQHF. The V and J genes are TRBV27 and TRBJ1-5, with D perhaps matching TRBD1 (6 bases). V lost 5 bases to trimming and J lost 2 bases, with 10 bases between them. The CDR3 runs 14 residues. CDR1 and CDR2 (germline): MNHEY, SMNVEV (reference sequence).

The J gene is TRBJ1-1, the V gene TRBV2, with D maybe TRBD1 (5 bases). V lost 8 bases to trimming and J lost 1 base, with 11 bases between them. Germline CDR1 reads SNHLY; CDR2 reads FYNNEI. The CDR3 is 13 residues long. The CDR3 region is CASGGGQNTEAFF. Written as DNA, the CDR3 is TGTGCCAGCGGGGGGGGTCAGAACACTGAAGCTTTCTTT.

The chain is built from TRBV19 and TRBJ2-1; 7 nucleotides agree with TRBD2. Germline values: CDR1 LNHDA, CDR2 SQIVND (reference sequence). The CDR3 is 15 amino acids. Unmatched junction bases numbered 12, after V lost 4 bases and J lost 9 bases. The CDR3 DNA sequence: TGTGCCAGTAGTACTAGCCCGGGAGGCGTCCTTGAGCAGTTCTTC. Amino acid sequence: CASSTSPGGVLEQFF. The entire variable domain, with the rest obtained from reference TRBV19 and TRBJ2-1, is as follows: DGGITQSPKYLFRKEGQNVTLSCEQNLNHDAMYWYRQDPGQGLRLIYYSQIVNDFQKGDIAEGYSVSREKKESFPLTVTSAQKNPTAFYLCASSTSPGGVLEQFFGPGTRLTVL.

The chain links TRBV6-5 to TRBJ1-2; tentatively, D is TRBD1 (6 bases). This CDR3 is 14 amino acids long. The germline gives CDR1 MNHEY, CDR2 SVGAGI. V lost 6 bases and J lost 0, with 11 bases in between. CDR3 in amino acids: CASREDRANYGYTF. The CDR3, as DNA: TGTGCCAGCAGGGAGGACAGAGCTAACTATGGCTACACCTTC.

The rearrangement joins TRBV6-5 to TRBJ1-3; D is possibly TRBD1 (6 bases). Per the germline V gene, CDR1 is MNHEY and CDR2 is SVGAGI. The V and J ends lost 10 bases and 3 bases respectively, with 10 bases between them. This CDR3 comprises 12 residues. The CDR3 nucleotides are TGTGCCACCAGGGGAGATGGAAACACCATATATTTT. Translation: CATRGDGNTIYF.

The V call is TRBV5-1, the J call TRBJ2-7; a weak D match, TRBD2 (6 bases). Germline CDR1 is SGHRS and CDR2 is YFSETQ. V lost 5 bases and J lost 2, with 8 bases in between. The CDR3 length is 12 residues. This CDR3 is CASRGLTYEQYF. The DNA of the CDR3 is TGCGCCAGCAGAGGACTAACCTACGAGCAGTACTTC.

This rearrangement joins TRBV7-2 to TRBJ2-1; 10 bases are shared with TRBD2. J lost 6 bases, V lost 2 bases, and 4 bases had no gene match. This CDR3 has 15 residues. Germline loops: CDR1 SGHTA, CDR2 FQGNSA. CDR3 in amino acids: CASSLSGRASNEQFF. CDR3 sequence (DNA): TGTGCCAGCAGCTTAAGCGGGAGGGCCTCCAATGAGCAGTTCTTC.